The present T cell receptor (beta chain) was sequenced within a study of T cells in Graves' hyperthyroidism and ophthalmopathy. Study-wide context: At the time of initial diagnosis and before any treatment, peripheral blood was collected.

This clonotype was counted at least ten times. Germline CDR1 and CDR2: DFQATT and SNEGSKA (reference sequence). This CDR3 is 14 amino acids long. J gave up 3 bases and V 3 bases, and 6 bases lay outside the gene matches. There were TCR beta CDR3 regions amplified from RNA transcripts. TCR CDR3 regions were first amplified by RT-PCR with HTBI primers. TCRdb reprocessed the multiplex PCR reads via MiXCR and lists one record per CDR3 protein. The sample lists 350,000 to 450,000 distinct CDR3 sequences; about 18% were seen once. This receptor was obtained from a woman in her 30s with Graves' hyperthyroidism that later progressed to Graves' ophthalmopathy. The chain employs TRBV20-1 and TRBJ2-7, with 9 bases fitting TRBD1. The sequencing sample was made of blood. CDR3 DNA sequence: TGCAGTGCTAGGGGGACAGGGAAGGTCTACGAGCAGTACTTC. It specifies CSARGTGKVYEQYF.